Below are 31 T cell receptor beta chains sequenced from a single sample in a study of response to subunit inactivated influenza vaccine. TCRdb reprocessed the RT-PCR reads via MiXCR and lists one record per CDR3 protein. Counted here are more than 700,000 distinct CDR3 sequences, 20% to 25% occurring once; the ten biggest clones make up roughly a tenth. The source material was PBMCs from blood, sampled 5 days after vaccination. The source is a man aged 50-59 years who received an inactivated influenza vaccine.

This chain connects TRBV12-3 or TRBV12-4 to TRBJ1-2, with no clear D. The CDR3 sequence is 15 residues long. V lost 1 base and J lost 8, with 17 bases in between. This chain's CDR3 is CASSLGARAPMGYTF. For the CDR3, the DNA is TGTGCCAGCAGTTTAGGGGCGAGAGCCCCCATGGGCTACACCTTC.

V is TRBV6-1 and J is TRBJ2-3, with 7 bases that match TRBD1. The CDR3 is made up of 15 amino acids. Germline CDR1 reads MNHNS; CDR2 reads SASEGT. J was trimmed by 4 bases and V by 5 bases; bases with no gene match: 9. CDR3 protein: CASSSRRGGADTQYF. The DNA for the CDR3 is TGTGCCAGCAGTAGCCGAAGAGGGGGCGCAGATACGCAGTATTTT.

The chain carries TRBV5-1 and TRBJ2-5, with D perhaps TRBD2 (5 bases). The CDR3 extends over 12 amino acids. The germline V and J ends were trimmed by 7 bases and 5 bases, with 12 bases remaining between them. Germline-derived CDR1 and CDR2 are SGHRS and YFSETQ. The CDR3: CASATGFETQYF. CDR3 nucleotides: TGCGCCAGCGCGACGGGGTTTGAGACCCAGTACTTC.

This clonotype occurred a few times. The J gene is TRBJ2-5, the V gene TRBV7-2; D gene uncertain. Deletions cut 5 bases from V and 3 bases from J, with 16 bases between. Per germline, CDR1 SGHTA and CDR2 FQGNSA. This CDR3 comprises 15 residues. The CDR3 sequence is CASSLWARAKETQYF. The CDR3, as DNA: TGTGCCAGCAGCCTTTGGGCGCGCGCCAAAGAGACCCAGTACTTC.

CDR3 DNA: TGCGCCAGCAGCCCCCCGGCTAGCGGGATCGGCACAGATACGCAGTATTTT. Translated, it gives CASSPPASGIGTDTQYF. The chain has TRBV5-1 and TRBJ2-3; 9 bases agree with TRBD2. Germline V gives CDR1 SGHRS, CDR2 YFSETQ. V lost 4 bases and J lost 1; bases outside the gene matches: 10. The CDR3 is made up of 17 amino acids.

The V gene is TRBV7-2, the J gene TRBJ1-5, with TRBD1 identical over 9 bases. The CDR3 runs 16 residues. Germline CDR1 and CDR2: SGHTA and FQGNSA. Unmatched junction bases numbered 6, after V lost 3 bases and J lost 3 bases. This CDR3 is CASSFQGTGINQPQHF. In DNA form, the CDR3 reads TGTGCCAGCAGCTTTCAAGGGACAGGGATCAATCAGCCCCAGCATTTT.

This chain connects TRBV25-1 to TRBJ2-1; 16 bases map to TRBD2. The V gene's germline CDR1 is MGHDK and CDR2 SYGVNS. This CDR3 is built from 15 residues. V shed 4 bases and J 10 bases; nucleotides not matched to a gene: 4. CDR3 coding DNA: TGTGCCAGCAGTGTGGGACTAGCGGGAGGGGGCGAGCAGTTCTTC. Its protein is CASSVGLAGGGEQFF.

This clonotype appeared a few times. The V and J genes are TRBV7-9 and TRBJ2-7; a possible D gene is TRBD1 (5 bases). Germline V gene lookup returns CDR1 SEHNR and CDR2 FQNEAQ (reference sequence). V lost 5 bases and J lost 5, with 19 bases in between. The CDR3 covers 15 residues. CDR3 amino acids: CASSPEMWQGNEQYF. CDR3 DNA: TGTGCCAGCAGCCCAGAGATGTGGCAGGGAAACGAGCAGTACTTC.

The CDR3 reads CSARDRRGTSGRYEQYF. CDR3 DNA: TGCAGTGCTAGAGATCGACGGGGGACTAGCGGGAGGTACGAGCAGTACTTC. The chain combines TRBV20-1 with TRBJ2-7; 15 nucleotides align to TRBD2. Looked up from germline, CDR1 is DFQATT and CDR2 is SNEGSKA (reference sequence). This CDR3 spans 17 amino acids. V lost 0 bases to trimming and J lost 4 bases; unmatched junction nucleotides: 7.

The chain carries TRBV20-1 and TRBJ2-7; D gene unclear. The CDR3 consists of 14 residues. Germline-derived CDR1 and CDR2 are DFQATT and SNEGSKA (reference sequence). With 0 bases removed from V and 3 bases from J, the gap between germline ends came to 12 bases. The CDR3: CSARDLGNLYEQYF. CDR3 nucleotide sequence: TGCAGTGCTAGAGATCTGGGGAACCTCTACGAGCAGTACTTC.

The gene calls are TRBV12-3 or TRBV12-4 and TRBJ1-6; 10 nucleotides line up with TRBD1. The V segment lost 5 bases and the J segment 9 bases; nucleotides outside the gene matches: 7. This CDR3 spans 15 amino acids. In DNA form, the CDR3 reads TGTGCCAGCAGTACCCAGGGGACAGGGGTTTCACCCCTCCACTTT. Residues: CASSTQGTGVSPLHF.

This clonotype appeared many times. The chain carries TRBV5-1 and TRBJ2-3; 8 bases are a match to TRBD2. The germline V gene encodes CDR1 SGHRS and CDR2 YFSETQ. V dropped 1 base and J dropped 0; count of bases not matched to a gene: 1. The CDR3 is 15 amino acids. This CDR3 reads CASSLTGGSTDTQYF. CDR3 DNA sequence: TGCGCCAGCAGCTTGACGGGGGGGAGCACAGATACGCAGTATTTT.

CDR3 sequence (DNA): TGTGCCAGCAGCTTAGGGGCAGGGCCGCAATACGAGCAGTACTTC. This translates into CASSLGAGPQYEQYF. The chain joins TRBV7-2 to TRBJ2-7; tentatively, D is TRBD1 (5 bases). V was clipped by 1 base and J by 4 bases, with 14 bases between them. This CDR3 has 15 residues. CDR1 is SGHTA and CDR2 is FQGNSA in the germline V gene. Complete variable domain (other parts from reference TRBV7-2 and TRBJ2-7): GAGVSQSPSNKVTEKGKDVELRCDPISGHTALYWYRQSLGQGLEFLIYFQGNSAPDKSGLPSDRFSAERTGGSVSTLTIQRTQQEDSAVYLCASSLGAGPQYEQYFGPGTRLTVT.

This clonotype occurred many times. The chain carries TRBV12-3 or TRBV12-4 and TRBJ2-7; 8 bases map to TRBD2. V was clipped by 3 bases and J by 4 bases; unmatched bases: 5. The CDR3 spans 14 residues. In DNA, the CDR3 is TGTGCCAGCAGTTTCACGGGACTAGTATACGAGCAGTACTTC. Amino acid sequence: CASSFTGLVYEQYF.

The chain is built from TRBV11-2 and TRBJ1-5, with 9 bases lining up with TRBD1. The trim removed 5 bases at V and 6 bases at J, leaving 5 bases unmatched. Germline V gives CDR1 SGHAT, CDR2 FQNNGV. The CDR3 is 14 residues long. The CDR3 is CASSRGQGSQPQHF. In nucleotides, the CDR3 is TGTGCCAGCAGCAGAGGACAGGGGTCTCAGCCCCAGCATTTT.

This clonotype has just a few counts. The V call is TRBV20-1, the J call TRBJ2-3, with D possibly TRBD1 on 5 matching bases. CDR1 is DFQATT, CDR2 SNEGSKA, per germline (reference sequence). Trimming took 3 bases from V and 2 from J, leaving 15 bases between them. The CDR3 runs 15 residues. The CDR3 DNA sequence: TGCAGTGCTAGGGACACCTGGGGCCCCACAGATACGCAGTATTTT. Amino acids: CSARDTWGPTDTQYF.

This chain uses TRBV3-1 with TRBJ1-1, with 10 positions matching TRBD1. Unmatched junction bases numbered 0, after V lost 1 base and J lost 4 bases. The CDR3 spans 14 residues. Germline V CDR1 and CDR2: LGHDT, YNNKEL (reference sequence). The CDR3 here is CASSQGTGGTEAFF. The CDR3 coding sequence is TGTGCCAGCAGCCAAGGGACAGGGGGCACTGAAGCTTTCTTT.

The rearrangement joins TRBV15 to TRBJ2-1, with TRBD1 matching 9 bases. The CDR3 loop spans 14 amino acids. Trimming at V came to 7 bases and at J to 9 bases, leaving 10 bases not matched to a gene. The germline V gene encodes CDR1 LNHNV and CDR2 YYDKDF (reference sequence). CDR3 in amino acids: CATNPGQGMVEQFF. The CDR3 DNA reads TGTGCCACCAACCCGGGACAGGGTATGGTTGAGCAGTTCTTC.

This clonotype was counted only a few times. The rearrangement uses TRBV25-1 and TRBJ2-7; no reliable D call. From germline, CDR1 is MGHDK and CDR2 SYGVNS. This CDR3 is 12 amino acids long. Trimming took 1 base from V and 5 from J, leaving 6 bases between them. The CDR3, as DNA: TGTGCCAGCAGTGAATTTGGGAACGAGCAGTACTTC. It encodes CASSEFGNEQYF.

The chain links TRBV10-2 to TRBJ2-2; D is unclear. Trimming took off 0 bases at V and 6 bases at J, with 5 bases between the two ends. Germline-derived CDR1 and CDR2 are WSHSY and SAAADI. CDR3 size: 13 residues. DNA of the CDR3: TGCGCCAGCAGTGAGTCCCAGCCCGGGGAGCTGTTTTTT. This sequence encodes CASSESQPGELFF.

The chain combines TRBV20-1 with TRBJ2-1; tentative D call: TRBD2 (6 bases). The CDR3 has 14 residues. Trimming shortened V by 3 bases and J by 8 bases, and 17 bases separated the two germline ends. CDR1 DFQATT and CDR2 SNEGSKA come from the germline V gene (reference sequence). CDR3 sequence (DNA): TGCAGTGCTAGTTCGCTACGCTCGGGAGATGAGCAGTTCTTC. This translates into CSASSLRSGDEQFF.

The V call is TRBV20-1, the J call TRBJ1-1; 7 positions match TRBD1. CDR3 size: 15 residues. The V gene end was trimmed by 2 bases and the J gene end by 9 bases; junction bases not matched to a gene: 15. Per germline, CDR1 DFQATT and CDR2 SNEGSKA (reference sequence). Here the CDR3 reads CSARLNRGDFTQAFF. The DNA for the CDR3 is TGCAGTGCTAGACTAAACAGGGGTGATTTTACCCAAGCTTTCTTT.

This clonotype has more than one count but fewer than ten. The chain employs TRBV15 and TRBJ2-1; TRBD2 aligns across 8 bases. This CDR3 is built from 14 residues. In germline, CDR1 is LNHNV, CDR2 YYDKDF (reference sequence). The junction had 6 bases not matched to a gene; V was cut back by 1 base and J by 10 bases. In DNA, the CDR3 is TGTGCCACCAGCAGAGCCTTTGGCGGGGGGGAGCAGTTCTTC. The encoded protein is CATSRAFGGGEQFF.

This clonotype showed up many times. The chain is built from TRBV10-3 and TRBJ2-2, with D possibly TRBD2 on 6 matching bases. Trimming pared 11 bases from V and 6 bases from J, leaving 19 bases between. Per germline, CDR1 ENHRY and CDR2 SYGVKD. The CDR3 runs 14 residues. DNA of the CDR3: TGTGCCGTAAGCCGGGAGCCTTGGGCCGGGGAGCTGTTTTTT. It encodes CAVSREPWAGELFF.

This clonotype was seen only a few times. The J gene is TRBJ2-5, the V gene TRBV20-1; TRBD1 matches 7 bases. CDR3 length: 16 residues. Germline values: CDR1 DFQATT, CDR2 SNEGSKA (reference sequence). V dropped 3 bases and J dropped 2; count of bases not matched to a gene: 12. The CDR3 region is CSASPLLQGYQETQYF. CDR3 nucleotide sequence: TGCAGTGCTAGTCCCCTTTTACAGGGGTATCAAGAGACCCAGTACTTC.

The J gene is TRBJ2-6, the V gene TRBV19; 10 bases are a match to TRBD1. This CDR3 has 17 amino acids. Losses at the gene ends were 8 bases for V and 0 bases for J; bases not matched to a gene: 7. CDR1 is LNHDA and CDR2 is SQIVND in the germline V gene (reference sequence). The CDR3 DNA is TGTGCCAGTGCACGGACAGGGGGTGTCTCTGGGGCCAACGTCCTGACTTTC. This codes for CASARTGGVSGANVLTF.

This clonotype occurred many times. V and J are TRBV10-3 and TRBJ2-3, with 10 bases fitting TRBD2. The CDR3 loop spans 15 amino acids. CDR1 ENHRY and CDR2 SYGVKD come from the germline V gene. Unmatched junction bases numbered 8, after V lost 7 bases and J lost 4 bases. The CDR3 DNA reads TGTGCCATCACCGAACCGGGACTAGCGTCAGATACGCAGTATTTT. Protein product: CAITEPGLASDTQYF.

This clonotype was seen a handful of times. J is TRBJ2-1 and V is TRBV20-1; TRBD1 is a possible D gene (5 bases). Germline values: CDR1 DFQATT, CDR2 SNEGSKA (reference sequence). Trimming left V 1 base short and J 4 bases short, with 11 bases between. This CDR3 has 14 amino acids. CDR3 bases: TGCAGTGCTAGAGCTCTAGGGGCATACAATGAGCAGTTCTTC. This codes for CSARALGAYNEQFF.

This clonotype has just a few counts. The chain recombines TRBV9 with TRBJ2-3; 8 positions match TRBD1. The CDR3 is 13 residues long. Germline V gives CDR1 SGDLS, CDR2 YYNGEE. V lost 6 bases and J lost 5; bases outside the gene matches: 5. CDR3 in amino acids: CASTGQVEDTQYF. CDR3 coding DNA: TGTGCCAGCACGGGACAGGTGGAAGATACGCAGTATTTT.

This rearrangement joins TRBV20-1 to TRBJ1-5, with a tentative D call TRBD1 (5 bases). The CDR3 runs to 15 residues. V was pared by 1 base and J by 1 base, with 11 bases between. Looked up from germline, CDR1 is DFQATT and CDR2 is SNEGSKA (reference sequence). The CDR3 DNA follows: TGCAGTGCTAGAGTGGTAGGGGCAAGCAATCAGCCCCAGCATTTT. Its protein is CSARVVGASNQPQHF.

This chain uses TRBV3-1 with TRBJ2-7; TRBD2 might be the D (6 bases). V shed 4 bases and J shed 7 bases, with 11 bases lying between them. Per the germline V gene, CDR1 is LGHDT and CDR2 is YNNKEL (reference sequence). The CDR3 contains 12 residues. CDR3 sequence: CASSLRREEQYF. The CDR3 region has the DNA TGTGCCAGCAGCCTTCGACGGGAGGAGCAGTACTTC.